The T cell receptor (beta chain) described here comes from a study of blood T cell repertoires in COVID-19 (dated by TCRdb to about 2020). A note on the overall study: Collaborator samples came from the United States, Italy and Spain and covered acute and convalescent phases of COVID-19. A de-identified subject ID, COVID-19 status, age in years and sex were almost always included in the sample metadata. The samples were drawn from two sources: the first 160 participants of the ongoing ImmuneRACE study, and fewer than 1,500 subjects contributed by 6 global collaborators. Where available, HLA class I and class II types were taken from metadata supplied by the sample provider and were not determined by assay-based typing. Deeply sampled blood TCRbeta repertoires from subjects exposed to, actively infected with, or recovered from COVID-19 were included in the dataset. The material from the prospective study consisted of cDNA or gDNA derived from T cells, B-cell-depleted T cells, or PBMCs. The repertoires were made available in a free public database intended to serve as a resource for research on the immune response to SARS-CoV-2. The paper as a whole reports these results and caveats: The quantity of clinical and demographic metadata differed by source and by participant and was supplied without curation.

Each collaborating institution followed its own protocols to collect whole blood in K2EDTA tubes. Collaborator samples were shipped for TCRbeta analysis as frozen whole blood, isolated PBMCs, or DNA extracted from either sample type. On this clone: Its antigen remains undetermined. No much larger clone exists at a distance of one base, and base qualities are not known.

TCRbeta CDR3 regions were amplified from genomic DNA by means of the immunoSEQ Assay, a bias-controlled multiplex PCR. The original methods were these. The number of nucleated cells in each sample was estimated from the amplification of reference gene primers within the assay. To quantify the absolute abundance of each unique TCRbeta CDR3 rearrangement, sequence reads were collapsed and filtered. For each sample, productive Simpson clonality was calculated as the square root of Simpson's diversity index over productive rearrangements. TCRdb retrieved this table from immuneACCESS and kept in-frame rearrangements only. Not all clones are present; in checked studies, unresolved V genes account for under half, and no reason is known for the remainder. The V and J calls and clone size come from that table; D and trimming were worked out from the DNA. Present in this sample are about 150,000 clones, almost 85% of which were seen just once. The ten largest clones take up 15% of the sample.

This TCR was recovered from a human donor with acute or convalescent COVID-19. The donor label of this sample is uncertain. The sample comprised peripheral blood.

The nucleotide sequence reads as follows: TGCGCCAGCAGTGAGTCGAGAGACAGAAACATTCAGTACTTC. This sequence encodes CASSESRDRNIQYF. The chain was built from TRBV10-2 and TRBJ2-4; matching of 5 bases hints at TRBD1 as the D gene. Cut back by 0 bases and 6 bases, the V and J ends lie 9 bases apart. The CDR3 runs 14 residues from the cysteine to the phenylalanine. Here the CDR3 DNA is all that survives: 42 bases in frame from base 1. According to the germline V gene, CDR1 reads WSHSY and CDR2 reads SAAADI.